The entry that follows covers one T cell receptor beta chain sequence. What it binds is not known. Germline V lookup: CDR1 SGDLS, CDR2 YYNGEE. Trimming shortened V by 6 bases and J by 4 bases, and 16 bases separated the two germline ends. This CDR3 comprises 14 residues. The data were obtained in a study of Ad26.COV2.S vaccination and SARS-CoV-2 variants. The study's findings and limits: The placebo group had lower spike-specific TCR breadth than the vaccine recipients did. An underestimation of total T cell responses may have resulted from the TCR breadth and depth analyses.

Assay used: immunoSEQ multiplex PCR; TCRdb lists only in-frame clones, some missing. Of tens of thousands of clones detected, 82% appear once; the ten largest clones hold about 15%. J is TRBJ1-1 and V is TRBV9, with D possibly matching TRBD1 (5 bases). The receptor was derived from a human donor who had recovered from COVID-19. The source was peripheral blood, collected after recovery from COVID-19. CDR3 sequence (DNA): TGTGCCAGCACCCTGGGGGGTGGGGGCACTGAAGCTTTCTTT. Translating it yields CASTLGGGGTEAFF.